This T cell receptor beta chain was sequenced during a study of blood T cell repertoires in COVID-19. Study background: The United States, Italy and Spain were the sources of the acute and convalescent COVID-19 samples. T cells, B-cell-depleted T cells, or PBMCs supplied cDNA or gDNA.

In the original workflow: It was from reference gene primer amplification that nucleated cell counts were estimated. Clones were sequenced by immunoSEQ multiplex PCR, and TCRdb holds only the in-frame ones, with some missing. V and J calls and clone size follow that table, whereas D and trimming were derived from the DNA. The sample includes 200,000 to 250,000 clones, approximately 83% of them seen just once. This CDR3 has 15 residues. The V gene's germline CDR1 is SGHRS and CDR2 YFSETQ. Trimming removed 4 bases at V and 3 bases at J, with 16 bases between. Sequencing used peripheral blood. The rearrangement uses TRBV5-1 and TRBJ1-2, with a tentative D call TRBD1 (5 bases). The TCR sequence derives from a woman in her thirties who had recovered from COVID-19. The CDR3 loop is CASSPREGHYYGYTF. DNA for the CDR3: TGCGCCAGCAGCCCCCGGGAGGGGCACTACTATGGCTACACCTTC.